This section outlines one TCR beta chain sequence together with its context. Per the original methods: Reference gene primers were amplified, and this amplification served to estimate nucleated cell counts. Data came from immunoSEQ multiplex PCR; TCRdb stores just in-frame clones and leaves some out. The V and J calls and clone size were taken over from that table, and D and trimming were inferred from the DNA. The sample has some 160,000 clones, roughly nine tenths seen once. The CDR3 totals 16 residues. With 0 bases removed from V and 2 bases from J, the gap between germline ends came to 14 bases. The V gene's germline CDR1 is SGDLS and CDR2 YYNGEE. This entry is derived from a study of blood T cell repertoires in COVID-19. Overall study context: Acute and convalescent COVID-19 samples came from the United States, Italy and Spain. PBMCs, B-cell-depleted T cells, or T cells provided the cDNA or gDNA that made up the material.

The clonotype was recovered from a woman aged 55 to 70 with active COVID-19. Source material: peripheral blood. J is TRBJ1-1 and V is TRBV9; D gene uncertain. The CDR3 loop is CASSVGPGKDNTEAFF. The CDR3 DNA reads as TGTGCCAGCAGCGTAGGCCCGGGGAAGGACAACACTGAAGCTTTCTTT. Variable domain in full (rest from reference TRBV9 and TRBJ1-1): DSGVTQTPKHLITATGQRVTLRCSPRSGDLSVYWYQQSLDQGLQFLIQYYNGEERAKGNILERFSAQQFPDLHSELNLSSLELGDSALYFCASSVGPGKDNTEAFFGQGTRLTVV.